Below, one T cell receptor (beta chain) is given with its context. The data belong to a study of blood T cell repertoires in COVID-19. Study summary: Samples taken during acute and convalescent COVID-19 were collected in the United States, Italy and Spain. Sample material is recorded as cDNA or gDNA derived from T cells, B-cell-depleted T cells, or PBMCs.

Trimming stripped 7 bases from V and 4 bases from J, with 16 bases between. The CDR3 is 14 residues long. CDR1 and CDR2 from the germline V gene are MNHEY and SVGAGI. Here immunoSEQ multiplex PCR was the method, and the copy in TCRdb shows in-frame clones only, minus some. The data show about 200,000 clones, roughly 88% seen once. The rearrangement joins TRBV6-5 to TRBJ1-1; a possible D gene is TRBD1 (5 bases). The receptor's source is a man younger than 45 who had recovered from COVID-19. Sequencing used peripheral blood. This chain's CDR3 is CASMGSPGLTEAFF. For the CDR3, the DNA is TGTGCCAGCATGGGGTCCCCAGGGCTCACTGAAGCTTTCTTT.